This entry lists 25 T cell receptor beta chains sequenced from one sample in a study of blood T cell repertoires in COVID-19. The data were produced by immunoSEQ multiplex PCR, yet TCRdb's version contains in-frame clones alone and is incomplete. The sample lists roughly 57,000 clones; 89% were seen once. Sequenced input: peripheral blood. The receptor set was obtained from a human donor in a cohort sampled during active COVID-19.

V and J are TRBV3-1 (or the pseudogene TRBV3-2) and TRBJ1-1, with D perhaps TRBD1 (6 bases). V dropped 4 bases and J dropped 4 bases, with 13 bases sitting between them. CDR1 LGHDT and CDR2 YNNKEL come from the germline V gene (reference sequence). The CDR3 consists of 14 residues. CDR3 residues: CASSPGWGPTEAFF. The CDR3 DNA reads as TGTGCCAGCAGCCCCGGGTGGGGGCCCACTGAAGCTTTCTTT.

The chain carries TRBV10-1 and TRBJ2-1; 10 nucleotides line up with TRBD2. CDR3 length: 15 amino acids. Trimming at V came to 3 bases and at J to 9 bases, leaving 8 bases not matched to a gene. Germline V gene data show CDR1 as WNHNN and CDR2 as SYGVQD (reference sequence). The CDR3 DNA reads TGCGCCAGCAGTGAAGAACGAGCGGGGGGGCCTGAGCAGTTCTTC. Its translation is CASSEERAGGPEQFF.

The chain joins TRBV5-6 to TRBJ1-1, with D uncertain. From germline, CDR1 is SGHDT and CDR2 YYEEEE. The CDR3 consists of 15 residues. The V end was cut by 0 bases, the J end by 4 bases, with 13 bases between. Here the CDR3 reads CASSLGRRPGTEAFF. DNA of the CDR3: TGTGCCAGCAGCTTGGGGAGGCGCCCGGGCACTGAAGCTTTCTTT.

The V and J genes are TRBV7-2 and TRBJ2-3, with TRBD1 matching 11 bases. With V trimmed by 4 bases and J by 6 bases, 12 bases remained unmatched. The CDR3 has 17 residues. The germline V gene has CDR1 SGHTA and CDR2 FQGNSA. CDR3 bases: TGTGCCAGCAGCTACCGAGGACAGGGGGCGCTTCTTGATACGCAGTATTTT. This codes for CASSYRGQGALLDTQYF.

The rearrangement links TRBV3-1 (or the pseudogene TRBV3-2) to TRBJ1-1; D may be TRBD1 (6 bases). Germline-derived CDR1 and CDR2 are LGHDT and YNNKEL (reference sequence). This CDR3 is 17 amino acids long. V was trimmed by 3 bases and J by 1 base, leaving 18 bases between them. CDR3 nucleotide sequence: TGTGCCAGCAGCCAGTACAGGGTCCCGACAACGAACACTGAAGCTTTCTTT. This translates into CASSQYRVPTTNTEAFF.

This clone appeared once. This chain links TRBV18 with TRBJ1-1; 7 nucleotides line up with TRBD1. CDR3 length equals 17 residues. The J segment lost 0 bases and the V segment lost 4 bases, leaving 11 bases of the junction unmatched. Looked up from germline, CDR1 is KGHSH and CDR2 is LQKENI. The CDR3 sequence: CASSLRDSSIMNTEAFF. The CDR3 DNA follows: TGTGCCAGCTCACTACGGGACAGCAGTATCATGAACACTGAAGCTTTCTTT.

The chain combines TRBV14 with TRBJ1-4; 7 bases fit TRBD1. V was clipped by 1 base and J by 8 bases; unmatched bases: 7. Germline CDR1 and CDR2: SGHDN and FVKESK. CDR3 length equals 15 residues. CDR3 DNA sequence: TGTGCCAGCAGCCAAGGCGGTAGGGGGCCCGAAAAACTGTTTTTT. Encoded protein: CASSQGGRGPEKLFF.

The rearrangement uses TRBV6-2 or TRBV6-3 and TRBJ2-2; D gene unclear. The germline V gene encodes CDR1 MNHEY and CDR2 SVGEGT. This CDR3 region has 13 residues. Trimming took 4 bases from V and 4 from J, leaving 7 bases between them. CDR3 loop: CASSSHITGELFF. CDR3 coding DNA: TGTGCCAGCAGTTCTCACATCACCGGGGAGCTGTTTTTT.

The sample holds one count of this clone. This chain connects TRBV30 to TRBJ1-5, with a tentative D call TRBD1 (5 bases). Trimming took off 2 bases at V and 3 bases at J, with 8 bases between the two ends. The germline gives CDR1 GTSNPN, CDR2 SVGIG (reference sequence). The CDR3 loop spans 13 amino acids. Here the CDR3 DNA reads TGTGCCTGGAGTACAGGACCCAATCAGCCCCAGCATTTT. Translated: CAWSTGPNQPQHF.

The chain has TRBV2 and TRBJ2-7; 7 bases are a match to TRBD1. V trimming: 6 bases; J trimming: 5 bases; junction bases outside the gene matches: 4. CDR1 is SNHLY, CDR2 FYNNEI, per germline. The length of the CDR3 is 12 residues. The CDR3 here is CASSLTGDEQYF. Written as DNA, the CDR3 is TGTGCCAGCAGCCTAACAGGGGACGAGCAGTACTTC.

The V call is TRBV7-2, the J call TRBJ1-2, with 9 bases identical to TRBD1. The CDR3 extends over 15 amino acids. Trimming took 3 bases from V and 5 from J; bases not matched to a gene: 7. CDR1 is SGHTA, CDR2 FQGNSA, per germline. The CDR3 DNA reads as TGTGCCAGCAGCTTGGGACAGGGCCTGGAGTATGGCTACACCTTC. As protein: CASSLGQGLEYGYTF.

V gene TRBV3-1 (or the pseudogene TRBV3-2) combines with J gene TRBJ2-1; 7 bases are a match to TRBD1. CDR1 is LGHDT and CDR2 is YNNKEL in the germline V gene (reference sequence). With 3 bases clipped from V and 8 bases from J, the junction kept 13 bases outside the gene matches. This CDR3 is 16 amino acids long. Here the CDR3 reads CASSHLSAGGFDEQFF. As DNA, the CDR3 is TGTGCCAGCAGCCACCTATCGGCAGGGGGTTTCGATGAGCAGTTCTTC.

In this sample, this clone turned up once. The chain has TRBV19 and TRBJ2-3, with TRBD2 matching over 13 bases. CDR3 length equals 17 residues. CDR1 and CDR2 from the germline V gene are LNHDA and SQIVND (reference sequence). V lost 4 bases, J lost 1 base, and 5 bases stayed unmatched. The DNA for the CDR3 is TGTGCCAGTAGTAGACTAGCGGGGGGTGGGGGCACAGATACGCAGTATTTT. Protein sequence: CASSRLAGGGGTDTQYF.

The rearrangement uses TRBV5-6 and TRBJ1-3, with D possibly TRBD1 on 6 matching bases. Trimming left V 2 bases short and J 0 bases short, with 12 bases between. Looked up from germline, CDR1 is SGHDT and CDR2 is YYEEEE. The CDR3 sequence is 16 residues long. CDR3 coding DNA: TGTGCCAGCAGCTTCAGGGGCATAAGCTCTGGAAACACCATATATTTT. Translating gives CASSFRGISSGNTIYF.

The chain couples TRBV4-1 to TRBJ1-1; 7 bases line up with TRBD1. V shed 3 bases and J 1 base; nucleotides not matched to a gene: 11. Germline CDR1 reads MGHRA; CDR2 reads YSYEKL. CDR3 length equals 17 residues. This CDR3 is CASSQAGGRLRNTEAFF. CDR3 coding DNA: TGCGCCAGCAGCCAGGCAGGGGGGAGGTTGCGGAACACTGAAGCTTTCTTT.

This chain connects TRBV11-2 to TRBJ1-1, with 8 positions matching TRBD1. V dropped 1 base and J dropped 4; count of bases not matched to a gene: 14. Germline values: CDR1 SGHAT, CDR2 FQNNGV. The CDR3 sequence is 18 residues long. CDR3 amino acids: CASSLVGAGGTVGTEAFF. In DNA form, the CDR3 reads TGTGCCAGCAGCTTAGTAGGGGCAGGGGGCACGGTTGGCACTGAAGCTTTCTTT.

This clone was found once. J is TRBJ1-2 and V is TRBV15; weak D call: TRBD1 (5 bases). This CDR3 spans 14 amino acids. Germline V lookup: CDR1 LNHNV, CDR2 YYDKDF (reference sequence). V was cut by 5 bases and J by 8 bases, with 18 bases left in between. In nucleotides, the CDR3 is TGTGCCACCAGCCCCGGGGGAGGCAAGGGAGGCTACACCTTC. Protein product: CATSPGGGKGGYTF. The variable domain in full, completed from reference TRBV15 and TRBJ1-2, reads DAMVIQNPRYQVTQFGKPVTLSCSQTLNHNVMYWYQQKSSQAPKLLFHYYDKDFNNEADTPDNFQSRRPNTSFCFLDIRSPGLGDTAMYLCATSPGGGKGGYTFGSGTRLTVV.

This clone was seen once. The chain couples TRBV15 to TRBJ1-3, with D perhaps matching TRBD1 (6 bases). In germline, CDR1 is LNHNV, CDR2 YYDKDF (reference sequence). The CDR3 totals 16 residues. The germline V and J ends were trimmed by 3 bases and 0 bases, with 12 bases remaining between them. CDR3: CATSRDSHHSGNTIYF. The CDR3 nucleotides are TGTGCCACCAGCAGGGACAGCCACCACTCTGGAAACACCATATATTTT.

This clone was found once. The rearrangement links TRBV19 to TRBJ1-2; D is perhaps TRBD1 (6 bases). The CDR3 runs to 15 residues. With 3 bases removed from V and 7 bases from J, the gap between germline ends came to 18 bases. Germline CDR1 LNHDA, CDR2 SQIVND (reference sequence). The CDR3 DNA is TGTGCCAGTAGTATCCTAAAAACAGGGACCGGTGGCTACACCTTC. This gives the protein CASSILKTGTGGYTF.

The chain carries TRBV9 and TRBJ2-7; the match to TRBD2 covers 9 bases. Germline CDR1 and CDR2: SGDLS and YYNGEE. The V and J ends lost 2 bases and 2 bases, in that order; junction bases with no gene match: 5. The CDR3 runs 15 residues. In DNA form, the CDR3 reads TGTGCCAGCAGCGTCGGAGCGGGGGGTCCCTACGAGCAGTACTTC. Its translation is CASSVGAGGPYEQYF. Full variable domain (remainder filled in from reference TRBV9 and TRBJ2-7): DSGVTQTPKHLITATGQRVTLRCSPRSGDLSVYWYQQSLDQGLQFLIQYYNGEERAKGNILERFSAQQFPDLHSELNLSSLELGDSALYFCASSVGAGGPYEQYFGPGTRLTVT.

The J gene is TRBJ2-1, the V gene TRBV18, with 10 bases aligning to TRBD1. Per germline, CDR1 KGHSH and CDR2 LQKENI. The CDR3 contains 15 residues. The V segment lost 6 bases and the J segment 3 bases; nucleotides outside the gene matches: 5. CDR3 coding DNA: TGTGCCAGCTCCCAAGGACAGGGGGGCTACAATGAGCAGTTCTTC. This codes for CASSQGQGGYNEQFF.

Here the CDR3 DNA reads TGTGCCAGCTCACTCAACAACTACGAGCAGTACTTC. Translating gives CASSLNNYEQYF. The chain links TRBV18 to TRBJ2-7; D call uncertain. CDR3 length: 12 residues. The V end lost 4 bases, the J end lost 3 bases, and 7 bases lay between the germline ends. The germline CDR1 and CDR2 sequences are KGHSH and LQKENI.

The J gene is TRBJ1-5, the V gene TRBV11-2; D not certain. Trimming removed 2 bases from V and 5 bases from J, with 7 bases in between. CDR1 and CDR2 (germline): SGHAT, FQNNGV. The CDR3 covers 13 residues. This CDR3 is CASSLISDQPQHF. CDR3 sequence (DNA): TGTGCCAGCAGCTTAATCTCGGATCAGCCCCAGCATTTT.

J is TRBJ2-7 and V is TRBV5-4; 9 bases align to TRBD2. This CDR3 has 16 amino acids. Germline loops: CDR1 SGHNT, CDR2 YYREEE (reference sequence). V lost 0 bases and J lost 6; bases outside the gene matches: 10. Here the CDR3 DNA reads TGTGCCAGCAGCTTGGGCGGGCTAGCGGGGTGGGCCGAGCAGTACTTC. Translating gives CASSLGGLAGWAEQYF. Together with reference TRBV5-4 and TRBJ2-7, the CDR3 gives the full variable domain: ETGVTQSPTHLIKTRGQQVTLRCSSQSGHNTVSWYQQALGQGPQFIFQYYREEENGRGNFPPRFSGLQFPNYSSELNVNALELDDSALYLCASSLGGLAGWAEQYFGPGTRLTVT.

The table lists this clone with a count of one. The chain combines TRBV7-2 with TRBJ2-7; 8 bases line up with TRBD1. Losses at the gene ends were 5 bases for V and 5 bases for J; bases not matched to a gene: 5. CDR1 and CDR2 from the germline V gene are SGHTA and FQGNSA. The CDR3 is 13 residues long. The CDR3 reads CASSARTGHEQYF. Here the CDR3 DNA reads TGTGCCAGCAGCGCCCGGACAGGGCACGAGCAGTACTTC.